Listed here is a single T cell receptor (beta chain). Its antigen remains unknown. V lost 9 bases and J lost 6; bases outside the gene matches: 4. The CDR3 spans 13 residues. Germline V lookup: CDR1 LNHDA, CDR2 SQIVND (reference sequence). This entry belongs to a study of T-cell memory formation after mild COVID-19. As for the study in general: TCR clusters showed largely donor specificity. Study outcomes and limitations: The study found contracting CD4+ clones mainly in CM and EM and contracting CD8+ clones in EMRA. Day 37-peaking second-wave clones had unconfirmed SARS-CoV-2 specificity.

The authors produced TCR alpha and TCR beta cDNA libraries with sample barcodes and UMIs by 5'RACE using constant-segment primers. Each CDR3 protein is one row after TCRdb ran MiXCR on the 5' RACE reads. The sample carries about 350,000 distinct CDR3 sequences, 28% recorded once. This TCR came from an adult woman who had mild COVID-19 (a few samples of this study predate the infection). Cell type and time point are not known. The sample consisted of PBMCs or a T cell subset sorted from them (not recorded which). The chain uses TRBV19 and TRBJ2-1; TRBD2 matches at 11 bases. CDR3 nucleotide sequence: TGTGCCAGCACGACTAGCGGGGTCAATGAGCAGTTCTTC. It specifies CASTTSGVNEQFF. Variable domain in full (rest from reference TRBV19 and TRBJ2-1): DGGITQSPKYLFRKEGQNVTLSCEQNLNHDAMYWYRQDPGQGLRLIYYSQIVNDFQKGDIAEGYSVSREKKESFPLTVTSAQKNPTAFYLCASTTSGVNEQFFGPGTRLTVL.